Sequencing of this T cell receptor beta chain was carried out in a study of T cells in Graves' hyperthyroidism and ophthalmopathy. This clonotype was recorded at least ten times. The TCR beta CDR3 regions underwent amplification using RNA transcripts as the source. The study used the HTBI primer set for a first-round RT-PCR of the TCR CDR3. TCRdb analysed the multiplex PCR reads with MiXCR anew, one entry per CDR3 protein. The table has roughly 700,000 distinct CDR3 sequences, under 45% seen once; the top ten hold around 30%. V shed 1 base and J shed 7 bases, with 2 bases lying between them. CDR1 SGHDT and CDR2 YYEEEE come from the germline V gene. The CDR3 sequence is 10 residues long.

V usage is TRBV5-6 and J usage is TRBJ1-2, with D unresolved. The sequence was obtained from a woman in her 40s with Graves' hyperthyroidism. Sequenced: blood. CDR3 amino acids: CASSLFGYTF. CDR3 bases: TGTGCCAGCAGCTTGTTTGGCTACACCTTC.